These 13 T cell receptor beta chains were sequenced from one sample in a study of blood T cell repertoires in COVID-19. The repertoire was sequenced with immunoSEQ multiplex PCR; TCRdb's copy has only in-frame clones and lacks some. The sample records 55,000 to 80,000 clones, around 76% being singletons. The specimen sequenced was peripheral blood. Receptors originate from a human donor in a cohort sampled during active COVID-19.

This chain links TRBV11-3 with TRBJ2-1; 7 bases agree with TRBD2. The germline CDR1 and CDR2 sequences are SGHNT and YENEEA. V lost 3 bases and J lost 3; bases outside the gene matches: 2. The CDR3 has 14 residues. The CDR3 loop is CASSFSSGYNEQFF. CDR3 in DNA: TGTGCCAGCAGCTTTTCTAGCGGCTACAATGAGCAGTTCTTC.

This clone was seen a few times. The chain employs TRBV13 and TRBJ2-5, with 10 bases matching TRBD1. Germline assignment: CDR1 PRHDT and CDR2 FYEKMQ (reference sequence). J lost 4 bases, V lost 3 bases, and 2 bases had no gene match. The CDR3 loop spans 14 amino acids. This CDR3 reads CASSFRDRGETQYF. CDR3 DNA: TGTGCCAGCAGCTTTAGGGACAGGGGAGAGACCCAGTACTTC.

The chain has TRBV9 and TRBJ2-3; perhaps TRBD1 as D (5 bases). The CDR3 consists of 14 residues. CDR1 is SGDLS, CDR2 YYNGEE, per germline. V gave up 2 bases and J gave up 2 bases, with 9 bases separating them. The DNA for the CDR3 is TGTGCCAGCAGCGTGGGGCTAGACACAGATACGCAGTATTTT. It translates to CASSVGLDTDTQYF.

The chain uses TRBV9 and TRBJ2-5, with no clear D. The V gene lost 0 bases and the J gene lost 1 base, with 10 bases spanning the gap. This CDR3 has 15 amino acids. Germline V gives CDR1 SGDLS, CDR2 YYNGEE. CDR3 nucleotides: TGTGCCAGCAGCGTAGGAGACATACTCCAAGAGACCCAGTACTTC. It codes for CASSVGDILQETQYF.

V and J are TRBV7-2 and TRBJ2-1; 10 bases are shared with TRBD2. Germline CDR1 reads SGHTA; CDR2 reads FQGNSA. This CDR3 has 15 amino acids. J was trimmed by 6 bases and V by 1 base; bases with no gene match: 3. The CDR3: CASSLGSGGRNEQFF. The CDR3 DNA follows: TGTGCCAGCAGCTTAGGTAGCGGGGGGCGCAATGAGCAGTTCTTC.

This chain's CDR3 is CASSSGLPIYEQYF. As DNA, the CDR3 is TGTGCCAGCAGCTCGGGACTACCGATCTACGAGCAGTACTTC. The chain uses TRBV7-2 and TRBJ2-7, with 7 nucleotides matching TRBD2. Germline V gene lookup returns CDR1 SGHTA and CDR2 FQGNSA. V gave up 4 bases and J gave up 3 bases; unmatched junction bases: 6. There are 14 residues in the CDR3.

By share of the sample, this clone is large. The V call is TRBV5-1, the J call TRBJ1-3; a possible D gene is TRBD1 (5 bases). This CDR3 has 16 residues. Germline V gene sequence: CDR1 SGHRS, CDR2 YFSETQ. Trimming removed 4 bases from V and 1 base from J, with 15 bases in between. For the CDR3, the DNA is TGCGCCAGCAGCCCAACCCCCCAGGGATCTGGAAACACCATATATTTT. As protein: CASSPTPQGSGNTIYF.

The CDR3: CASSSGAANTEAFF. The DNA for the CDR3 is TGTGCCAGCAGCTCAGGGGCCGCGAACACTGAAGCTTTCTTT. This chain uses TRBV11-2 with TRBJ1-1; tentatively, D is TRBD1 (6 bases). Germline V CDR1 and CDR2: SGHAT, FQNNGV. The CDR3 spans 14 residues. V was clipped by 4 bases and J by 1 base, with 10 bases between them.

This chain links TRBV14 with TRBJ1-1; maybe TRBD1 (5 bases). In germline, CDR1 is SGHDN, CDR2 FVKESK. Trimming pared 4 bases from V and 1 base from J, leaving 7 bases between. The CDR3 has 13 residues. CDR3 DNA sequence: TGTGCCAGCAGCCGGACAAAGAACACTGAAGCTTTCTTT. Amino acid sequence: CASSRTKNTEAFF.

This chain links TRBV28 with TRBJ1-6, with D perhaps matching TRBD1 (5 bases). This CDR3 has 16 residues. Looked up from germline, CDR1 is MDHEN and CDR2 is SYDVKM. V dropped 3 bases and J dropped 8 bases, with 17 bases sitting between them. The CDR3 DNA is TGTGCCAGCAGTTTTTCTCTTGGAGGGGCCCATTCACCCCTCCACTTT. Its translation: CASSFSLGGAHSPLHF.

This clone has a single count. The V call is TRBV30, the J call TRBJ2-7, with 8 nucleotides matching TRBD1. V was clipped by 7 bases and J by 3 bases; unmatched bases: 11. The CDR3 loop spans 14 amino acids. Germline CDR1 reads GTSNPN; CDR2 reads SVGIG (reference sequence). In DNA, the CDR3 is TGTGCCTTGAGCCCCTCGGACAGGGTCTACGAGCAGTACTTC. Translation gives CALSPSDRVYEQYF.

The chain carries TRBV10-3 and TRBJ1-1; tentatively, D is TRBD1 (5 bases). Trimming took 3 bases from V and 5 from J, leaving 7 bases between them. Germline-derived CDR1 and CDR2 are ENHRY and SYGVKD. CDR3 length: 12 residues. The CDR3, as DNA: TGTGCCATCAGTGATGGGGGGACTGAAGCTTTCTTT. Translation: CAISDGGTEAFF.

This clone was seen a few times. The chain has TRBV27 and TRBJ2-7, with 8 positions matching TRBD1. CDR1 and CDR2 from the germline V gene are MNHEY and SMNVEV (reference sequence). The CDR3 consists of 14 residues. V trimming: 3 bases; J trimming: 6 bases; junction bases outside the gene matches: 7. CDR3 protein: CASSFSGQAVEQYF. In nucleotides, the CDR3 is TGTGCCAGCAGTTTCTCGGGACAGGCGGTCGAGCAGTACTTC.